The next 10 T cell receptor beta chains were all read from a single sample in a study of T-cell memory formation after mild COVID-19 (dated by TCRdb to about 2021). The library was generated by 5' RACE. Sequenced on an Illumina NovaSeq 6000. TCRdb ran its own pipeline on the public reads, namely fastp trimming at Q25 and MiXCR clone calling, and kept in-frame beta chains. Each CDR3 protein appears once, grouped with its most common genes and DNA. The sample table lists roughly 380,000 distinct CDR3 sequences, over 25% of them with a count of one. The ten largest clones represent roughly 13% of the sample. Sequencing was done on a sample of PBMCs or a T cell subset sorted from them (not recorded which). These receptors were collected from an adult woman who had mild COVID-19 (a few samples of this study predate the infection). The sample titles of this study are shuffled in the database, so cell type and time point are left out; the donor was told from shared clones.

The sample holds a few counts of this clonotype. The chain links TRBV5-1 to TRBJ2-7; TRBD1 agrees at 9 bases. V trimming: 6 bases; J trimming: 3 bases; junction bases outside the gene matches: 7. The CDR3 is 14 residues long. Germline V gives CDR1 SGHRS, CDR2 YFSETQ. In DNA, the CDR3 is TGCGCCAGCACCCGGGACAGGGTGGGCTACGAGCAGTACTTC. It specifies CASTRDRVGYEQYF.

The gene calls are TRBV5-6 and TRBJ1-3; 9 bases are shared with TRBD1. Trimming removed 1 base from V and 2 bases from J; junction bases left unmatched: 10. The CDR3 totals 18 residues. Germline values: CDR1 SGHDT, CDR2 YYEEEE. CDR3 residues: CASSLRRDRDYAGNTIYF. CDR3 DNA: TGTGCCAGCAGCTTGCGGAGGGACAGGGACTATGCTGGAAACACCATATATTTT.

This clonotype was counted only a few times. This rearrangement joins TRBV9 to TRBJ2-1; no definite D call. With 1 base removed from V and 4 bases from J, the gap between germline ends came to 12 bases. Germline-derived CDR1 and CDR2 are SGDLS and YYNGEE. This CDR3 spans 15 amino acids. For the CDR3, the DNA is TGTGCCAGCAGCGTACTGGCGGAGACATACAATGAGCAGTTCTTC. The encoded protein is CASSVLAETYNEQFF.

This clonotype has a handful of counts. The chain uses TRBV5-1 and TRBJ2-4; 7 bases fit TRBD2. Looked up from germline, CDR1 is SGHRS and CDR2 is YFSETQ. V trimming: 1 base; J trimming: 1 base; junction bases outside the gene matches: 8. The CDR3 is made up of 17 amino acids. The CDR3 nucleotides are TGCGCCAGCAGCTTGCTGGGGGGGAACTCCGCCAAAAACATTCAGTACTTC. As protein: CASSLLGGNSAKNIQYF.

The rearrangement uses TRBV7-2 and TRBJ2-7; D is unresolved. The CDR3 has 14 amino acids. The V gene's germline CDR1 is SGHTA and CDR2 FQGNSA. V lost 4 bases and J lost 4, with 14 bases in between. In DNA, the CDR3 is TGTGCCAGCAGCTCCCGACCTCCCGAATACGAGCAGTACTTC. It is translated as CASSSRPPEYEQYF.

This clonotype was observed a handful of times. The DNA for the CDR3 is TGCAGCGTTGAACTAGCGGCCTCCTACAATGAGCAGTTCTTC. Translating it yields CSVELAASYNEQFF. The rearrangement links TRBV29-1 to TRBJ2-1; 7 bases map to TRBD2. The CDR3 extends over 14 amino acids. After removal of 2 bases from V and 0 bases from J, the junction contained 1 base not matched to a gene. Germline assignment: CDR1 SQVTM and CDR2 ANQGSEA.

This clonotype showed up just once. The genes are TRBV5-1 and TRBJ2-3; 8 bases align to TRBD2. Germline values: CDR1 SGHRS, CDR2 YFSETQ. Losses at the gene ends were 0 bases for V and 2 bases for J; bases not matched to a gene: 5. CDR3 size: 16 residues. In DNA form, the CDR3 reads TGCGCCAGCAGCTTGGCAGCGGGGGCCCTCACAGATACGCAGTATTTT. Translating gives CASSLAAGALTDTQYF.

J is TRBJ1-3 and V is TRBV5-6; D possibly corresponds to TRBD1 (5 bases). The CDR3 has 14 amino acids. Germline V gene sequence: CDR1 SGHDT, CDR2 YYEEEE. V lost 0 bases and J 4 bases, leaving 8 bases between the germline ends. The CDR3 coding sequence is TGTGCCAGCAGCTTGGGCAGGGTCGGAAACACCATATATTTT. Translating gives CASSLGRVGNTIYF.

There are a few counts of this clonotype. The chain joins TRBV12-3 or TRBV12-4 to TRBJ2-3; D is unresolved. V lost 7 bases, J lost 0 bases, and 8 bases lay in between. The CDR3 is made up of 13 amino acids. The CDR3: CASNPDSTDTQYF. DNA of the CDR3: TGTGCCAGCAACCCCGATAGCACAGATACGCAGTATTTT.

Only a few counts were recorded for this clonotype. The chain has TRBV3-1 and TRBJ2-3, with 13 nucleotides matching TRBD2. Germline V gene data show CDR1 as LGHDT and CDR2 as YNNKEL (reference sequence). V was pared by 5 bases and J by 4 bases, with 6 bases of the junction left unmatched. This CDR3 is built from 16 residues. CDR3 in DNA: TGTGCCAGCAGCTCCCGACTAGCGGGGGGATCAGATACGCAGTATTTT. Protein product: CASSSRLAGGSDTQYF.